This T cell receptor beta chain is drawn from a study of T cell responses to AZD1222 COVID-19 vaccine. This CDR3 has 13 amino acids. The V gene's germline CDR1 is SGHRS and CDR2 YFSETQ. Trimming removed 2 bases from V and 6 bases from J, with 6 bases in between. Profiled with immunoSEQ multiplex PCR; TCRdb holds only in-frame clones, not every one. The table lists 100,000 to 150,000 clones, roughly nine tenths of them singletons. Regarding the study as a whole: Among those given AZD1222, only five or six were seropositive at baseline. Dominant CD4 TCR responses targeted spike regions 160-218 and 743-854. Nearly half of spike-specific TCRs reportedly target unmutated variant regions. Vaccination with two AZD1222 doses was followed by a rise in Spike-specific TCR breadth and depth.

Notes on this clone: No antigen is known for it.

This TCR was sampled from an adult in good health. The starting material was peripheral blood, obtained on day 0 of AZD1222 vaccination. V gene TRBV5-1 combines with J gene TRBJ1-6, with TRBD1 as a possible D gene (5 bases). The DNA of the CDR3 is TGCGCCAGCAGCTTCCAGGGTAATTCACCCCTCCACTTT. It specifies CASSFQGNSPLHF.